This is a list of T cell receptor beta chains from one sample in a study of T-cell reconstitution after alpha-beta-depleted transplantation in children. Each CDR3 protein gets one entry after TCRdb re-called the PCR reads with MiXCR. The profile shows around 380,000 distinct CDR3 sequences, 11% of them singletons. The source material was PBMCs from the stem cell graft donor, sampled from the stem cell graft. The receptor set was obtained from a human donor who donated a stem cell graft to a child with acute myeloid leukemia. The CDR3 runs from the conserved cysteine through the conserved F or W. The order of the fields is V gene, D gene, clone size, J gene, CDR3 protein, CDR3 DNA. A D gene is named only where the DNA matches it firmly. For some rows the clone size is stated as once, few or many, or as a class when expanded; others skip it.

v_gene: TRBV7-9; d_gene: TRBD1; abundance: few; j_gene: TRBJ1-2; CDR3aa: CASSLQDRGGYTF; CDR3nt: TGTGCCAGCAGCTTACAGGACAGGGGAGGCTACACCTTC
v_gene: TRBV12-3/TRBV12-4; d_gene: -; abundance: few; j_gene: TRBJ1-5; CDR3aa: CASSFPGRQPQHF; CDR3nt: TGTGCCAGCAGTTTTCCAGGGAGGCAGCCCCAGCATTTT
v_gene: TRBV5-1; d_gene: -; abundance: few; j_gene: TRBJ2-1; CDR3aa: CASKVDVYNEQFF; CDR3nt: TGCGCCAGCAAGGTCGACGTATACAATGAGCAGTTCTTC
v_gene: TRBV20-1; d_gene: -; abundance: many; j_gene: TRBJ2-4; CDR3aa: CSARQGGIQYF; CDR3nt: TGCAGTGCTAGACAGGGAGGCATTCAGTACTTC
v_gene: TRBV5-6; d_gene: TRBD1; abundance: few; j_gene: TRBJ2-1; CDR3aa: CASSLRGTGRNEQFF; CDR3nt: TGTGCCAGCAGCTTGCGAGGGACAGGTCGTAATGAGCAGTTCTTC
v_gene: TRBV27; d_gene: -; abundance: few; j_gene: TRBJ1-5; CDR3aa: CASAWDSNQPQHF; CDR3nt: TGTGCCAGCGCATGGGATAGCAATCAGCCCCAGCATTTT
v_gene: TRBV7-3; d_gene: TRBD2; abundance: many; j_gene: TRBJ2-5; CDR3aa: CASSPSGTTKETQYF; CDR3nt: TGTGCCAGCAGCCCTTCCGGGACTACAAAAGAGACCCAGTACTTC
v_gene: TRBV7-2; d_gene: -; abundance: -; j_gene: TRBJ2-7; CDR3aa: CASSLGAGPTSAYEQYF; CDR3nt: TGTGCCAGCAGCTTAGGGGCAGGGCCAACCTCCGCCTACGAGCAGTACTTC
v_gene: TRBV7-6; d_gene: TRBD2; abundance: -; j_gene: TRBJ2-1; CDR3aa: CASSPATSGSYNEQFF; CDR3nt: TGTGCCAGCAGCCCTGCCACTAGCGGATCCTACAATGAGCAGTTCTTC
v_gene: TRBV2; d_gene: TRBD2; abundance: -; j_gene: TRBJ2-7; CDR3aa: CASSLPGLAREQYF; CDR3nt: TGTGCCAGCAGTCTTCCGGGACTAGCGAGAGAGCAGTACTTC
v_gene: TRBV29-1; d_gene: -; abundance: -; j_gene: TRBJ2-1; CDR3aa: CSVIRGAGNGEQFF; CDR3nt: TGCAGCGTGATTCGGGGGGCCGGTAATGGTGAGCAGTTCTTC
v_gene: TRBV20-1; d_gene: -; abundance: -; j_gene: TRBJ1-1; CDR3aa: CSARYRGTEAFF; CDR3nt: TGCAGTGCTAGGTACCGGGGCACTGAAGCTTTCTTT
v_gene: TRBV27; d_gene: -; abundance: few; j_gene: TRBJ2-1; CDR3aa: CAISRGVYNEQFF; CDR3nt: TGTGCCATCTCAAGGGGAGTCTACAATGAGCAGTTCTTC
v_gene: TRBV12-3/TRBV12-4; d_gene: TRBD1; abundance: many; j_gene: TRBJ1-4; CDR3aa: CASSPRQGANLLEKLFF; CDR3nt: TGTGCCAGCAGTCCCAGACAGGGGGCTAACTTGTTGGAAAAACTGTTTTTT
v_gene: TRBV2; d_gene: -; abundance: -; j_gene: TRBJ1-5; CDR3aa: CASSGDVGVGNQPQHF; CDR3nt: TGTGCCAGCAGTGGAGACGTGGGCGTGGGGAATCAGCCCCAGCATTTT
v_gene: TRBV20-1; d_gene: -; abundance: many; j_gene: TRBJ1-5; CDR3aa: CSARVNPGIDQPQHF; CDR3nt: TGCAGTGCTAGAGTCAATCCAGGGATTGATCAGCCCCAGCATTTT
v_gene: TRBV25-1; d_gene: -; abundance: many; j_gene: TRBJ2-2; CDR3aa: CASSEFVQGGTGELFF; CDR3nt: TGTGCCAGCAGTGAATTTGTGCAGGGGGGCACCGGGGAGCTGTTTTTT
v_gene: TRBV10-3; d_gene: -; abundance: -; j_gene: TRBJ2-5; CDR3aa: CAISARYQETQYF; CDR3nt: TGTGCCATCAGTGCGAGGTACCAAGAGACCCAGTACTTC
v_gene: TRBV5-1; d_gene: TRBD2; abundance: -; j_gene: TRBJ2-1; CDR3aa: CASSSSPRLAGDNEQFF; CDR3nt: TGCGCCAGCAGCTCGTCCCCGCGGCTAGCGGGAGATAATGAGCAGTTCTTC
v_gene: TRBV7-2; d_gene: -; abundance: -; j_gene: TRBJ2-3; CDR3aa: CASTRGANPTDTQYF; CDR3nt: TGTGCCAGCACCCGAGGGGCAAATCCCACAGATACGCAGTATTTT
v_gene: TRBV7-3; d_gene: -; abundance: -; j_gene: TRBJ2-5; CDR3aa: CASNDGGQETQYF; CDR3nt: TGTGCCAGCAACGACGGAGGTCAAGAGACCCAGTACTTC
v_gene: TRBV5-1; d_gene: TRBD1; abundance: many; j_gene: TRBJ2-1; CDR3aa: CASRRGPDRVTSNEQFF; CDR3nt: TGCGCCAGCAGGCGGGGCCCGGACAGGGTTACTTCCAATGAGCAGTTCTTC
v_gene: TRBV7-2; d_gene: -; abundance: -; j_gene: TRBJ1-5; CDR3aa: CASSLEGGANQPQHF; CDR3nt: TGTGCCAGCAGCTTAGAAGGGGGGGCAAATCAGCCCCAGCATTTT
v_gene: TRBV29-1; d_gene: TRBD1; abundance: -; j_gene: TRBJ1-2; CDR3aa: CSVGGTGTVGYTF; CDR3nt: TGCAGCGTGGGAGGGACAGGGACGGTTGGCTACACCTTC
v_gene: TRBV5-1; d_gene: -; abundance: few; j_gene: TRBJ2-1; CDR3aa: CASSLFGGVNFEQFF; CDR3nt: TGCGCCAGCAGCTTGTTTGGCGGGGTTAATTTCGAGCAGTTCTTC
v_gene: TRBV29-1; d_gene: -; abundance: -; j_gene: TRBJ2-7; CDR3aa: CSVVRDHYEQYF; CDR3nt: TGCAGCGTTGTTAGGGACCACTACGAGCAGTACTTC
v_gene: TRBV12-3/TRBV12-4; d_gene: -; abundance: -; j_gene: TRBJ2-2; CDR3aa: CASSHMGTGELFF; CDR3nt: TGTGCCAGCAGTCATATGGGGACCGGGGAGCTGTTTTTT
v_gene: TRBV5-1; d_gene: TRBD1; abundance: many; j_gene: TRBJ1-6; CDR3aa: CASSSTGAANSPLHF; CDR3nt: TGCGCCAGCAGCTCAACAGGGGCCGCGAATTCACCCCTCCACTTT
v_gene: TRBV29-1; d_gene: -; abundance: -; j_gene: TRBJ2-5; CDR3aa: CSVDAGHPGGETQYF; CDR3nt: TGCAGCGTTGACGCGGGACACCCTGGCGGGGAGACCCAGTACTTC
v_gene: TRBV5-1; d_gene: -; abundance: -; j_gene: TRBJ2-5; CDR3aa: CASSQTIGQETQYF; CDR3nt: TGCGCCAGCAGCCAGACCATCGGGCAAGAGACCCAGTACTTC
v_gene: TRBV5-1; d_gene: -; abundance: -; j_gene: TRBJ2-1; CDR3aa: CASSLGTVPSYNEQFF; CDR3nt: TGCGCCAGCAGCTTGGGGACAGTCCCTTCATACAATGAGCAGTTCTTC
v_gene: TRBV5-8; d_gene: -; abundance: few; j_gene: TRBJ2-2; CDR3aa: CASTTTWANAGELFF; CDR3nt: TGTGCCAGCACTACGACGTGGGCGAATGCCGGGGAGCTGTTTTTT
v_gene: TRBV5-1; d_gene: -; abundance: -; j_gene: TRBJ2-5; CDR3aa: CASSLAAFQETQYF; CDR3nt: TGCGCCAGCAGCTTGGCCGCCTTCCAAGAGACCCAGTACTTC
v_gene: TRBV9; d_gene: TRBD2; abundance: few; j_gene: TRBJ2-5; CDR3aa: CASSSPGERTREAYQETQYF; CDR3nt: TGTGCCAGCAGCTCCCCGGGCGAGAGGACTAGAGAGGCGTACCAAGAGACCCAGTACTTC
v_gene: TRBV29-1; d_gene: TRBD1; abundance: -; j_gene: TRBJ2-7; CDR3aa: CSVDTGQGALYSYEQYF; CDR3nt: TGCAGCGTTGATACGGGACAGGGGGCCCTTTACTCCTACGAGCAGTACTTC
v_gene: TRBV7-9; d_gene: -; abundance: -; j_gene: TRBJ1-6; CDR3aa: CASSSAGLRNSPLHF; CDR3nt: TGTGCCAGCAGTTCGGCAGGTTTACGGAATTCACCCCTCCACTTT
v_gene: TRBV6-2/TRBV6-3; d_gene: TRBD1; abundance: -; j_gene: TRBJ1-2; CDR3aa: CASSYSTGRIYGYTF; CDR3nt: TGTGCCAGCAGTTACTCGACAGGGAGAATCTATGGCTACACCTTC
v_gene: TRBV5-5; d_gene: TRBD2; abundance: -; j_gene: TRBJ2-7; CDR3aa: CASSRRLAEPYEQYF; CDR3nt: TGTGCCAGCAGCCGCAGACTAGCGGAACCCTACGAGCAGTACTTC
v_gene: TRBV29-1; d_gene: -; abundance: many; j_gene: TRBJ1-1; CDR3aa: CSVEVGSPEAFF; CDR3nt: TGCAGCGTTGAAGTCGGGAGTCCTGAAGCTTTCTTT
v_gene: TRBV12-3/TRBV12-4; d_gene: TRBD1; abundance: few; j_gene: TRBJ2-1; CDR3aa: CASSFEATGGFHEQFF; CDR3nt: TGTGCCAGCAGTTTCGAGGCGACAGGGGGTTTTCATGAGCAGTTCTTC
v_gene: TRBV2; d_gene: TRBD1; abundance: -; j_gene: TRBJ1-2; CDR3aa: CASSWGQDQRGYTF; CDR3nt: TGTGCCAGCAGCTGGGGACAGGACCAACGGGGCTACACCTTC
v_gene: TRBV5-1; d_gene: -; abundance: -; j_gene: TRBJ2-2; CDR3aa: CASSLGVRPNTGELFF; CDR3nt: TGCGCCAGCAGCTTGGGGGTCAGGCCTAACACCGGGGAGCTGTTTTTT
v_gene: TRBV2; d_gene: -; abundance: -; j_gene: TRBJ2-3; CDR3aa: CASSVSGWKDTQYF; CDR3nt: TGTGCCAGCAGTGTATCGGGGTGGAAAGATACGCAGTATTTT
v_gene: TRBV11-2; d_gene: TRBD1; abundance: few; j_gene: TRBJ2-1; CDR3aa: CASRGQGDWYNEQFF; CDR3nt: TGTGCCAGCAGGGGACAGGGGGATTGGTACAATGAGCAGTTCTTC
v_gene: TRBV7-9; d_gene: TRBD2; abundance: -; j_gene: TRBJ2-7; CDR3aa: CASSFKTGTSDYEQYF; CDR3nt: TGTGCCAGCAGCTTTAAGACCGGGACTAGCGACTACGAGCAGTACTTC
v_gene: TRBV4-2; d_gene: -; abundance: -; j_gene: TRBJ1-1; CDR3aa: CASSQDSWILNTEAFF; CDR3nt: TGTGCCAGCAGCCAAGATTCGTGGATTTTGAACACTGAAGCTTTCTTT
v_gene: TRBV12-5; d_gene: TRBD1; abundance: -; j_gene: TRBJ1-2; CDR3aa: CASGLWTGDYGYTF; CDR3nt: TGTGCTAGTGGTTTGTGGACAGGCGACTATGGCTACACCTTC
v_gene: TRBV25-1; d_gene: TRBD2; abundance: -; j_gene: TRBJ2-1; CDR3aa: CASSDPSGSNEQFF; CDR3nt: TGTGCCAGCAGTGACCCTAGCGGGAGTAATGAGCAGTTCTTC
v_gene: TRBV29-1; d_gene: -; abundance: many; j_gene: TRBJ1-3; CDR3aa: CSAEGRGRDGNTIYF; CDR3nt: TGCAGCGCCGAGGGCCGGGGGCGAGATGGAAACACCATATATTTT
v_gene: TRBV11-2; d_gene: TRBD1; abundance: -; j_gene: TRBJ1-4; CDR3aa: CASSLGTRGGPNEKLFF; CDR3nt: TGTGCCAGCAGCTTAGGCACCCGAGGGGGCCCTAATGAAAAACTGTTTTTT
v_gene: TRBV9; d_gene: TRBD2; abundance: few; j_gene: TRBJ2-5; CDR3aa: CASSAGLAGHQETQYF; CDR3nt: TGTGCCAGCAGCGCAGGACTAGCGGGTCACCAAGAGACCCAGTACTTC
v_gene: TRBV3-1; d_gene: -; abundance: few; j_gene: TRBJ2-7; CDR3aa: CASSQDLFVYEQYF; CDR3nt: TGTGCCAGCAGCCAAGATCTCTTTGTCTACGAGCAGTACTTC
v_gene: TRBV7-9; d_gene: TRBD2; abundance: few; j_gene: TRBJ2-5; CDR3aa: CASSYISGGGQYF; CDR3nt: TGTGCCAGCAGCTACATCTCGGGGGGGGGCCAGTACTTC
v_gene: TRBV5-1; d_gene: -; abundance: many; j_gene: TRBJ2-1; CDR3aa: CASSLTSSRVLNEQFF; CDR3nt: TGCGCCAGCAGCTTGACTAGCAGCAGAGTTTTGAATGAGCAGTTCTTC
v_gene: TRBV5-1; d_gene: TRBD1; abundance: many; j_gene: TRBJ2-5; CDR3aa: CASSVRQGSGETQYF; CDR3nt: TGCGCCAGCAGCGTTCGACAGGGTTCGGGAGAGACCCAGTACTTC
v_gene: TRBV5-1; d_gene: TRBD2; abundance: few; j_gene: TRBJ2-1; CDR3aa: CASSLATSGDNEQFF; CDR3nt: TGCGCCAGCAGCTTGGCGACTAGCGGGGATAATGAGCAGTTCTTC
v_gene: TRBV4-2; d_gene: -; abundance: many; j_gene: TRBJ1-1; CDR3aa: CASSQERSMNTEAFF; CDR3nt: TGTGCCAGCAGCCAAGAAAGGAGCATGAACACTGAAGCTTTCTTT
v_gene: TRBV7-2; d_gene: -; abundance: many; j_gene: TRBJ1-6; CDR3aa: CASSLAFNNSPLHF; CDR3nt: TGTGCCAGCAGCTTAGCGTTTAATAATTCACCCCTCCACTTT
v_gene: TRBV7-9; d_gene: -; abundance: many; j_gene: TRBJ2-1; CDR3aa: CASSPQKGGGPNEQFF; CDR3nt: TGTGCCAGCAGCCCTCAGAAGGGGGGGGGCCCCAATGAGCAGTTCTTC
v_gene: TRBV5-1; d_gene: TRBD1; abundance: -; j_gene: TRBJ1-1; CDR3aa: CASSLSGTGSNTEAFF; CDR3nt: TGCGCCAGCAGCTTGAGCGGGACAGGCTCAAACACTGAAGCTTTCTTT